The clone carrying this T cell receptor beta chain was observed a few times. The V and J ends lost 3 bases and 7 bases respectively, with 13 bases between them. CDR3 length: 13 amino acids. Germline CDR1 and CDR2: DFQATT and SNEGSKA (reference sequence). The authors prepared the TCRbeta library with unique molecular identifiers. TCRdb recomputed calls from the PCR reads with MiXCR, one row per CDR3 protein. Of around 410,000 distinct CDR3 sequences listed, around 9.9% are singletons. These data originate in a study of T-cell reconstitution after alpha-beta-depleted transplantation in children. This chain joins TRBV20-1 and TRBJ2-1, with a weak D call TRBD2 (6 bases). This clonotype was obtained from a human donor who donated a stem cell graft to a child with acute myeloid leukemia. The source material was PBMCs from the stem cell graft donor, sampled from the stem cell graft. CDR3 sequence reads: CSASLATLNEQFF. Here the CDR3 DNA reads TGCAGTGCTAGTCTAGCGACTTTGAATGAGCAGTTCTTC.